The sequence of this T cell receptor beta chain was determined in a study of OX40 agonist ivuxolimab in advanced cancers. The wider study: The dose-escalation cohort was roughly 83% male, with a mean age of about 56 years, ranging roughly 20 to 90.

Clones were read by immunoSEQ multiplex PCR, and TCRdb kept only the in-frame ones, dropping some. The data contain about 64,000 clones, over 65% of them singletons. A single count supports this clone. Its antigen is not known. Germline V gene sequence: CDR1 SGHTA, CDR2 FQGTGA. Between the trimmed V and J ends, which lost 1 base and 4 bases, there was a span of 8 bases. CDR3 length equals 13 residues. Study results and caveats: CD8+ T cells showed, on average, more clonal expansion than CD4+ cells. The CD4+ and CD8+ T cells in the blood had expanded clonally by week 6 at 0.1 to 3.0 mg/kg.

The sequence came from an adult with an advanced solid tumor such as melanoma, head and neck, liver or kidney cancer. This sequence joins TRBV7-3 and TRBJ2-7; D gene ambiguous. Sequencing used CD4+ or CD8+ T cells sorted from blood, obtained in a trial of the OX40 agonist ivuxolimab. CDR3 loop: CASSLSTSYEQYF. DNA for the CDR3: TGTGCCAGCAGCTTAAGTACCAGTTACGAGCAGTACTTC.